Listed below are T cell receptor beta chains from one sample, sequenced in a study of shared clonotypes between healthy human individuals. TCRdb keeps only in-frame clones here, not all; method: immunoSEQ multiplex PCR. This table holds about a million clones, around 75% found once. Sequencing used memory CD4+ T cells sorted from blood. The receptor source for this set is a man younger than 35 in good health. CDR3s include the opening cysteine and the closing phenylalanine or tryptophan. D genes are given only for firm matches. Size values are once, few and many counts, or a class for expanded clones, and some rows have none.

j_gene | d_gene | v_gene | abundance | len | CDR3nt | CDR3aa
TRBJ1-2 | . | TRBV28 | few | 12 | TGTGCCAGCAGTCCCGCGGGGGAGGGCTACACCTTC | CASSPAGEGYTF
TRBJ1-5 | . | TRBV7-9 | . | 17 | TGTGCCAGCAGCTCCTCACCCGGACTAAATAGCAATCAGCCCCAGCATTTT | CASSSSPGLNSNQPQHF
TRBJ1-1 | . | TRBV18 | few | 15 | TGTGCCAGCTCACCTACCAGGGGACCCGACACTGAAGCTTTCTTT | CASSPTRGPDTEAFF
TRBJ2-7 | . | TRBV19 | . | 14 | TGTGCCAGTAGTATAGATCGGGGGAGCTACGAGCAGTACTTC | CASSIDRGSYEQYF
TRBJ1-2 | TRBD1 | TRBV19 | . | 16 | TGTGCCAGTAGTACCCGGGACAGCGTTCTTAACTATGGCTACACCTTC | CASSTRDSVLNYGYTF
TRBJ1-1 | . | TRBV6-1 | . | 14 | TGTGCCAGCAGGTTAGGGGAAGTGGACACTGAAGCTTTCTTT | CASRLGEVDTEAFF
TRBJ1-5 | . | TRBV5-1 | . | 15 | TGCGCCAGCAGCTTGGCATCAGGGCGAGATCAGCCCCAGCATTTT | CASSLASGRDQPQHF
TRBJ2-4 | . | TRBV9 | . | 16 | TGTGCCAGCAGCGTAGGCGGGGAGCTAGCCAAAAACATTCAGTACTTC | CASSVGGELAKNIQYF
TRBJ2-5 | TRBD2 | TRBV7-2 | . | 14 | TGTGCCAGCAGCTTCTGGGTAGCGGGAGAGACCCAGTACTTC | CASSFWVAGETQYF
TRBJ2-1 | TRBD2 | TRBV7-2 | . | 15 | TGTGCCAGCAGCCCCCCTAGCGGGAGCAGTAATGAGCAGTTCTTC | CASSPPSGSSNEQFF
TRBJ1-1 | . | TRBV9 | . | 14 | TGTGCCAGCAGCGTACCCCCCGGGAACACTGAAGCTTTCTTT | CASSVPPGNTEAFF
TRBJ1-1 | . | TRBV19 | . | 13 | TGTGCCAGTAGTATATTCGACATCAGCCACGCTTTCTTT | CASSIFDISHAFF
TRBJ1-1 | . | TRBV18 | . | 11 | TGTGCCAGCTCAAAACTTTATGAAGCTTTCTTT | CASSKLYEAFF
TRBJ2-3 | TRBD2 | TRBV30 | . | 12 | TGTGCCTGGAGTGAGCGGGAATATACGCAGTATTTT | CAWSEREYTQYF
TRBJ2-7 | . | TRBV5-1 | once | 14 | TGCGCCAGCAGCTTGTCCGGACAGTCCTACGAGCAGTACTTC | CASSLSGQSYEQYF
TRBJ2-7 | TRBD2 | TRBV7-2 | few | 16 | TGTGCCAGCAGCTTAGGGGCCCCGGGACTATTTTACGAGCAGTACTTC | CASSLGAPGLFYEQYF
TRBJ2-7 | . | TRBV5-4 | . | 13 | TGTGCCAGCAGCTCTACAGGGTTCTACGAGCAGTACTTC | CASSSTGFYEQYF
TRBJ1-3 | TRBD1 | TRBV2 | . | 14 | TGTGCCAGCAGCCGGGACAGCTCTGGAAACACCATATATTTT | CASSRDSSGNTIYF
TRBJ1-1 | TRBD1 | TRBV6-5 | . | 13 | TGTGCCAGCAGTGAAGACAGGGGGCGAGAAGCTTTCTTT | CASSEDRGREAFF
TRBJ1-2 | . | TRBV6-5 | . | 12 | TGTGCCAGCAGTCACCGGGCAGAAGGCTACACCTTC | CASSHRAEGYTF
TRBJ1-2 | . | TRBV6-5 | . | 16 | TGTGCCAGCAGTTACTCGACCGGGCGGGGGCGTATTGGCTACACCTTC | CASSYSTGRGRIGYTF
TRBJ1-5 | . | TRBV19 | . | 18 | TGTGCCAGTAGTATTGGGCTATACGGGCGAACATTCGATCAGCCCCAGCATTTT | CASSIGLYGRTFDQPQHF
TRBJ1-2 | TRBD1 | TRBV5-1 | . | 15 | TGCGCCAGCAGCCCGTCCGGGACAGGGGGCGTTGGCTACACCTTC | CASSPSGTGGVGYTF
TRBJ1-5 | TRBD1 | TRBV19 | . | 16 | TGTGCCAGTAGGGGGACAGCCGTGGAGCGCAATCAGCCCCAGCATTTT | CASRGTAVERNQPQHF
TRBJ2-7 | . | TRBV30 | . | 13 | TGTGCCTGGAGCTCGGACGGAGTTTACGAGCAGTACTTC | CAWSSDGVYEQYF
TRBJ1-1 | . | TRBV5-4 | few | 15 | TGTGCCAGCAGCTTGTCTGGCAGATTGAACACTGAAGCTTTCTTT | CASSLSGRLNTEAFF
TRBJ2-5 | . | TRBV25-1 | few | 13 | TGTGCCAGCAGTTTAGAGGGGCTGGAGACCCAGTACTTC | CASSLEGLETQYF
TRBJ1-1 | . | TRBV28 | . | 15 | TGTGCCAGCAGTCCCTCTCTGGGGAGGAGCACTGAAGCTTTCTTT | CASSPSLGRSTEAFF
TRBJ1-5 | TRBD1 | TRBV19 | . | 16 | TGTGCCAGTCACCGGGACAGTCCTTCTAGCAATCAGCCCCAGCATTTT | CASHRDSPSSNQPQHF
TRBJ2-1 | . | TRBV10-3 | few | 12 | TGTGCCATCAGTGATCAAGGCAATGAGCAGTTCTTC | CAISDQGNEQFF
TRBJ2-5 | TRBD1 | TRBV7-2 | . | 16 | TGTGCCAGCAGCTTAGGTGGGACAGGGGGCAAGAAGACCCAGTACTTC | CASSLGGTGGKKTQYF
TRBJ1-4 | TRBD1 | TRBV5-5 | . | 18 | TGTGCCAGCAGCTTGGGGGACAGGTACTGGGCAACTAATGAAAAACTGTTTTTT | CASSLGDRYWATNEKLFF
TRBJ2-7 | . | TRBV21-1 | once | 14 | TGTGCCAGCAGCCGCCTTCCGGGTCCCTACGAGCAGTACTTC | CASSRLPGPYEQYF
TRBJ2-7 | TRBD2 | TRBV2 | . | 13 | TGTGCCAGCGTGGCTAGCGGGGGATACGAGCAGTACTTC | CASVASGGYEQYF
TRBJ2-7 | . | TRBV2 | . | 11 | TGTGCCAGCAGCCGGAACTACGAGCAGTACTTC | CASSRNYEQYF
TRBJ2-1 | . | TRBV6-1 | once | 14 | TGTGCCAGCAGGGCAGGGGTCACGTACAATGAGCAGTTCTTC | CASRAGVTYNEQFF
TRBJ2-7 | . | TRBV20-1 | . | 11 | TGCAGTGTCGGGTCCGACTACGAGCAGTACTTC | CSVGSDYEQYF
TRBJ2-3 | TRBD2 | TRBV4-1 | medium-sized | 15 | TGCGCCAGCAGCCAGGGACTAGCAGGCACAGATACGCAGTATTTT | CASSQGLAGTDTQYF
TRBJ1-6 | . | TRBV11-2 | . | 14 | TGTGCCAGCAGCTTACAGGGATCCGGGTCACCCCTCCACTTT | CASSLQGSGSPLHF
TRBJ2-7 | . | TRBV6-6 | . | 16 | TGTGCCAGCAGTTACTCTAGGCCAGGGTTATTTGACGAGCAGTACTTC | CASSYSRPGLFDEQYF
TRBJ1-1 | TRBD1 | TRBV5-4 | . | 15 | TGTGCCAGCAGCTTTTGGACAGGAATGAACACTGAAGCTTTCTTT | CASSFWTGMNTEAFF
TRBJ2-2 | TRBD1 | TRBV6-1 | . | 15 | TGTGCCAGCAGTGAGCAGGGGGCGGGCACCGGGGAGCTGTTTTTT | CASSEQGAGTGELFF
TRBJ2-2 | . | TRBV5-4 | once | 14 | TGTGCCAGCAGCTTGGGGCTGAACACCGGGGAGCTGTTTTTT | CASSLGLNTGELFF
TRBJ2-2 | . | TRBV27 | . | 14 | TGTGCCAGCAGTTTCGGGATCTTCACCGGGGAGCTGTTTTTT | CASSFGIFTGELFF
TRBJ2-3 | . | TRBV9 | . | 15 | TGTGCCAGCAGCAAACAGGGTTCCGGCACAGATACGCAGTATTTT | CASSKQGSGTDTQYF
TRBJ2-2 | . | TRBV29-1 | few | 15 | TGCAGCGCCCATACGCAGGGGCGAAACACCGGGGAGCTGTTTTTT | CSAHTQGRNTGELFF
TRBJ2-7 | . | TRBV5-1 | few | 16 | TGCGCCAGCAGTAAAGGGGTTGGTATTGCCACCTACGAGCAGTACTTC | CASSKGVGIATYEQYF
TRBJ2-7 | TRBD1 | TRBV6-5 | few | 15 | TGTGCCAGCAGTTACTCGGGACAGGGGGCCTACGAGCAGTACTTC | CASSYSGQGAYEQYF
TRBJ2-7 | . | TRBV11-2 | . | 17 | TGTGCCAGCAGCTTAGGACAGAAACCCCTCTCTTCCTACGAGCAGTACTTC | CASSLGQKPLSSYEQYF
TRBJ2-2 | . | TRBV15 | few | 12 | TGTGCCACCAGCAGAGCCCCCGGGGAGCTGTTTTTT | CATSRAPGELFF
TRBJ1-6 | . | TRBV6-1 | . | 14 | TGTGCCAGCAGTGGCTTGTATCGCGGTTCACCCCTCCACTTT | CASSGLYRGSPLHF
TRBJ2-5 | . | TRBV5-1 | . | 14 | TGCGCCAGCAGCTTGAGGCTAGCGAAAGAGACCCAGTACTTC | CASSLRLAKETQYF
TRBJ2-1 | TRBD2 | TRBV2 | few | 15 | TGTGCCAGCCAGAAGGTAGCGGGGGTCTACAATGAGCAGTTCTTC | CASQKVAGVYNEQFF
TRBJ2-5 | TRBD1 | TRBV27 | . | 16 | TGTGCCAGCAGGTCCCGGGACAGGCCGAGGAAAGAGACCCAGTACTTC | CASRSRDRPRKETQYF
TRBJ2-7 | . | TRBV11-2 | . | 15 | TGTGCCAGCAGCTTAGAGGGTGGGGTCCTAGGGGGGCAGTACTTC | CASSLEGGVLGGQYF